These T cell receptor beta chains were read from a single sample in a study of radiotherapy plus CTLA-4 blockade in lung cancer. Some clones are missing from TCRdb's copy, which holds only in-frame ones; the method was immunoSEQ multiplex PCR. The data contain 60,000 to 75,000 clones, roughly 76% of them singletons. The sequences come from peripheral blood, collected from a patient treated with radiotherapy plus ipilimumab. These receptors were collected from a human donor with non-small cell lung cancer whose response to radiotherapy plus ipilimumab could not be evaluated. Some clones in this sample may be carry-over from other donors' samples. CDR3s include the opening cysteine and the closing phenylalanine or tryptophan. The D gene is left open where the match is weak. Clone size is given for some rows only: seen once, a few or many times, or a class if the clone is expanded.

cdr3_aa	cdr3_nt	j_call	clone_size	d_call	v_call
CASSVGPADQETQYF	TGTGCCAGCAGCGTAGGGCCCGCGGATCAAGAGACCCAGTACTTC	TRBJ2-5	.	.	TRBV9
CASSRETGRQETQYF	TGTGCCAGCAGCCGAGAGACAGGGCGACAAGAGACCCAGTACTTC	TRBJ2-5	.	TRBD1	TRBV4-2
CASGYSRDSYEQYF	TGTGCCAGCGGTTACTCGCGGGACTCCTACGAGCAGTACTTC	TRBJ2-7	.	.	TRBV6-6
CASSSRLGERYEQYF	TGCGCCAGCAGCTCCAGACTAGGAGAAAGGTACGAGCAGTACTTC	TRBJ2-7	.	.	TRBV5-1
CASSVAGDTYTGELFF	TGTGCCAGCAGCGTAGCTGGGGACACTTACACCGGGGAGCTGTTTTTT	TRBJ2-2	.	.	TRBV9
CASSLDRDADTQYF	TGTGCCAGCAGCTTGGACAGGGATGCAGATACGCAGTATTTT	TRBJ2-3	.	TRBD1	TRBV7-3
CASSNGNYGYTF	TGTGCCAGCAGTAACGGGAACTATGGCTACACCTTC	TRBJ1-2	.	.	TRBV6-6
CASSPQGRGEKLFF	TGTGCCAGCTCACCACAGGGGCGAGGTGAAAAACTGTTTTTT	TRBJ1-4	.	.	TRBV18
CASSQEAIRVHYEQYF	TGTGCCAGCAGCCAAGAGGCCATTCGGGTCCACTACGAGCAGTACTTC	TRBJ2-7	.	.	TRBV4-2
CATSRGGGPPLEQYF	TGTGCCACCAGCAGAGGGGGCGGACCGCCCCTCGAGCAGTACTTC	TRBJ2-7	.	.	TRBV15
CASSQDRFNYGYTF	TGTGCCAGCAGCCAAGACAGGTTCAACTATGGCTACACCTTC	TRBJ1-2	.	.	TRBV7-3
CASSQGQGSYNEQFF	TGCGCCAGCAGCCAAGGACAGGGGTCCTACAATGAGCAGTTCTTC	TRBJ2-1	once	TRBD1	TRBV4-1
CASSSQNTIYF	TGTGCCAGCAGTTCCCAAAACACCATATATTTT	TRBJ1-3	few	.	TRBV6-6
CAISESGTGPGSSYEQYF	TGTGCCATCAGTGAGTCCGGAACCGGACCTGGGAGCTCCTACGAGCAGTACTTC	TRBJ2-7	.	.	TRBV10-3
CASSQAGQRGNTDTQYF	TGCGCCAGCAGCCAAGCCGGACAACGGGGGAACACAGATACGCAGTATTTT	TRBJ2-3	.	.	TRBV4-1
CASSLSGPDTGELFF	TGCGCCAGCAGCTTGTCAGGCCCCGACACCGGGGAGCTGTTTTTT	TRBJ2-2	.	.	TRBV5-1
CASSGIGTSTDTQYF	TGTGCCAGCAGCGGGATCGGGACTAGCACAGATACGCAGTATTTT	TRBJ2-3	once	.	TRBV9
CASSPRQGADTQYF	TGCGCCAGCAGCCCACGACAGGGGGCAGATACGCAGTATTTT	TRBJ2-3	.	TRBD1	TRBV4-3
CASSYTQAGFEAFF	TGTGCCAGCAGTTACACACAGGCAGGGTTTGAAGCTTTCTTT	TRBJ1-1	.	.	TRBV6-5
CASSPRDRGYNTGELFF	TGTGCCAGCTCACCTCGGGACAGGGGCTATAACACCGGGGAGCTGTTTTTT	TRBJ2-2	.	TRBD1	TRBV18
CASTAGRIDTGELFF	TGCGCCAGCACGGCGGGTAGGATCGACACCGGGGAGCTGTTTTTT	TRBJ2-2	.	.	TRBV5-1
CASRLQGTDTQYF	TGTGCCAGCAGATTACAGGGCACAGATACGCAGTATTTT	TRBJ2-3	few	.	TRBV25-1
CASSLQQGASTEAFF	TGTGCCAGTAGTCTGCAACAGGGGGCGAGCACTGAAGCTTTCTTT	TRBJ1-1	once	TRBD1	TRBV19
CASSRLSTGRNTEAFF	TGCGCCAGCAGCCGCCTTTCGACAGGGAGGAACACTGAAGCTTTCTTT	TRBJ1-1	few	TRBD1	TRBV5-1
CASSQDLAGFQETQYF	TGCGCCAGCAGCCAAGATTTGGCAGGGTTCCAAGAGACCCAGTACTTC	TRBJ2-5	.	.	TRBV4-1
CASIEQEPPEAFF	TGTGCCAGCATCGAACAGGAGCCCCCTGAAGCTTTCTTT	TRBJ1-1	.	.	TRBV6-5
CASSLAMGQSYEQYF	TGCGCCAGCAGCTTGGCCATGGGACAGTCCTACGAGCAGTACTTC	TRBJ2-7	.	TRBD1	TRBV5-1
CASSVEESNTGELFF	TGTGCCAGCAGTGTTGAGGAATCGAACACCGGGGAGCTGTTTTTT	TRBJ2-2	.	.	TRBV2
CAISELASGGTEAFF	TGTGCCATCAGTGAGCTAGCCTCGGGGGGCACTGAAGCTTTCTTT	TRBJ1-1	.	.	TRBV10-3
CASSRTAGATTEKLFF	TGTGCCAGCAGCCGCACCGCGGGGGCTACGACTGAAAAACTGTTTTTT	TRBJ1-4	.	.	TRBV7-9
CASSPTTGGNYGYTF	TGTGCCAGCTCACCAACGACAGGGGGGAACTATGGCTACACCTTC	TRBJ1-2	.	TRBD1	TRBV18
CASRTRANEQFF	TGCGCCAGCAGAACGAGGGCGAATGAGCAGTTCTTC	TRBJ2-1	.	.	TRBV4-1
CASSLIGGSYNEQFF	TGTGCCAGCAGCTTAATTGGCGGCTCCTACAATGAGCAGTTCTTC	TRBJ2-1	.	.	TRBV7-3
CASSPTSGGPTDTQYF	TGTGCTAGCAGCCCAACTAGCGGGGGGCCCACAGATACGCAGTATTTT	TRBJ2-3	.	TRBD2	TRBV7-7
CASSLPGGDEKLFF	TGTGCCAGCAGTCTGCCGGGGGGCGATGAAAAACTGTTTTTT	TRBJ1-4	once	.	TRBV6-5
CASRPGGDSNQPQHF	TGTGCCAGTAGGCCCGGGGGGGATAGCAATCAGCCCCAGCATTTT	TRBJ1-5	once	.	TRBV28
CASSPRAGDEQYF	TGTGCCAGCAGCCCCCGGGCAGGGGACGAGCAGTACTTC	TRBJ2-7	few	.	TRBV7-6
CASSLVFDSQASGNTIYF	TGCGCCAGCAGCTTAGTTTTCGACAGTCAAGCCTCTGGAAACACCATATATTTT	TRBJ1-3	.	.	TRBV5-1
CASSRPGLRYF	TGTGCCAGCAGTCGTCCGGGACTTCGGTACTTC	TRBJ2-5	.	.	TRBV28
CASSSLAGAYNEQFF	TGCGCCAGCAGCTCCCTAGCGGGGGCTTACAATGAGCAGTTCTTC	TRBJ2-1	.	TRBD2	TRBV5-1
CASSIDTGTRGNSPLHF	TGTGCCAGTAGTATAGATACCGGGACACGAGGAAATTCACCCCTCCACTTT	TRBJ1-6	.	.	TRBV19
CASSSGTGRNSPLHF	TGTGCCAGCAGTTCCGGGACAGGGCGTAATTCACCCCTCCACTTT	TRBJ1-6	.	TRBD1	TRBV6-5
CSVTGTGAPLRYGYTF	TGCAGCGTTACCGGGACAGGGGCCCCGCTGCGCTATGGCTACACCTTC	TRBJ1-2	.	TRBD1	TRBV29-1
CASGGTNNGYGYTF	TGTGCCAGCGGGGGGACCAACAACGGCTATGGCTACACCTTC	TRBJ1-2	.	.	TRBV28
CASSLSWAPYEQYF	TGTGCCAGCAGTTTATCATGGGCCCCCTACGAGCAGTACTTC	TRBJ2-7	few	.	TRBV27
CASSQDRRNIQYF	TGTGCCAGCAGCCAAGATAGGAGAAACATTCAGTACTTC	TRBJ2-4	.	.	TRBV14
CASSFLQNEKLFF	TGTGCCAGCAGTTTTCTTCAGAATGAAAAACTGTTTTTT	TRBJ1-4	once	.	TRBV27
CASTSQGDEQYF	TGTGCCAGCACCTCACAGGGTGACGAGCAGTACTTC	TRBJ2-7	once	.	TRBV28
CASSEEQGSSYEQYF	TGTGCCAGCAGTGAAGAGCAGGGCAGCTCCTACGAGCAGTACTTC	TRBJ2-7	.	.	TRBV6-1
CASSMHRRQGRLDTEAFF	TGTGCCAGTAGTATGCACCGCAGACAGGGGCGCTTGGACACTGAAGCTTTCTTT	TRBJ1-1	.	TRBD1	TRBV19
CASRSIGGGGETQYF	TGTGCCAGCAGATCCATCGGGGGGGGAGGAGAGACCCAGTACTTC	TRBJ2-5	.	TRBD2	TRBV6-5
CASSDYAGTNEKLFF	TGTGCCAGCAGTGATTACGCAGGGACTAATGAAAAACTGTTTTTT	TRBJ1-4	once	.	TRBV25-1
CASSQDPGLAAMWTGELFF	TGCGCCAGCAGCCAAGACCCCGGACTAGCGGCGATGTGGACCGGGGAGCTGTTTTTT	TRBJ2-2	.	TRBD2	TRBV4-3